Below are 28 T cell receptor beta chains sequenced from a single sample in a study of shared clonotypes between healthy human individuals. The table came from immunoSEQ multiplex PCR; TCRdb's copy has only in-frame clones and leaves some out. The table lists roughly 1,500,000 clones, approximately 98.5% of them singletons. Sequencing input: naive CD4+ T cells sorted from blood. Subset reported: CD45RA+ positively selected. These receptor sequences come from a man between 25 and 39 years old in good health.

In its sample, this clone was seen once. The chain is built from TRBV28 and TRBJ1-5; no clear D. Germline loops: CDR1 MDHEN, CDR2 SYDVKM. With 1 base removed from V and 11 bases from J, the gap between germline ends came to 9 bases. The CDR3 extends over 12 amino acids. CDR3 DNA: TGTGCCAGCAGTTTATCCGGCGGGGCCCAGCATTTT. Translated: CASSLSGGAQHF. The whole variable domain, filled in from reference TRBV28 and TRBJ1-5, reads DVKVTQSSRYLVKRTGEKVFLECVQDMDHENMFWYRQDPGLGLRLIYFSYDVKMKEKGDIPEGYSVSREKKERFSLILESASTNQTSMYLCASSLSGGAQHFGDGTRLSIL.

The chain combines TRBV2 with TRBJ2-2; maybe TRBD2 (6 bases). V was clipped by 3 bases and J by 0 bases, with 8 bases between them. In germline, CDR1 is SNHLY, CDR2 FYNNEI. The CDR3 contains 15 residues. The CDR3 loop is CASSERRANTGELFF. The CDR3 coding sequence is TGTGCCAGCAGTGAGAGGAGGGCGAACACCGGGGAGCTGTTTTTT.

A note on this clone: Within the sample, other DNA sequences also encode this same CDR3. J is TRBJ2-3 and V is TRBV5-1; TRBD2 matches at 7 bases. This CDR3 is 15 amino acids long. The junction had 5 bases not matched to a gene; V was cut back by 0 bases and J by 4 bases. CDR1 and CDR2 (germline): SGHRS, YFSETQ. This CDR3 is CASSLEGGPPDTQYF. CDR3 coding DNA: TGCGCCAGCAGCTTGGAGGGAGGGCCCCCAGATACGCAGTATTTT.

V gene TRBV4-2 combines with J gene TRBJ2-3; D gene unclear. The germline CDR1 and CDR2 sequences are LGHNA and YNFKEQ. CDR3 size: 12 residues. Trimming cost V 0 bases and J 3 bases, with 1 base left between them. In nucleotides, the CDR3 is TGTGCCAGCAGCCAAGAGACAGATACGCAGTATTTT. Translated: CASSQETDTQYF.

The chain combines TRBV29-1 with TRBJ2-2, with TRBD1 matching over 10 bases. Germline V CDR1 and CDR2: SQVTM, ANQGSEA. V shed 3 bases, J shed 10 bases, and the junction held 11 bases outside the gene matches. This CDR3 is built from 15 residues. The CDR3 reads CSVDFRDRGSEELFF. The CDR3 nucleotides read TGCAGCGTTGACTTCCGGGACAGGGGATCGGAGGAGCTGTTTTTT.

J is TRBJ1-5 and V is TRBV28; D ambiguous. The length of the CDR3 is 12 residues. Germline loops: CDR1 MDHEN, CDR2 SYDVKM. Trimming cost V 6 bases and J 10 bases, with 13 bases left between them. In DNA form, the CDR3 reads TGTGCCAGCAGCTCCGGGCCGGGACCCCAGCATTTT. It translates to CASSSGPGPQHF.

This rearrangement joins TRBV6-4 to TRBJ1-2; 9 bases match TRBD1. The length of the CDR3 is 15 residues. Germline V gene sequence: CDR1 MRHNA, CDR2 SNTAGT. V dropped 6 bases and J dropped 4; count of bases not matched to a gene: 9. CDR3 amino acids: CASRAGTGKPYGYTF. The DNA of the CDR3 is TGTGCCAGCAGGGCCGGGACAGGGAAGCCCTATGGCTACACCTTC.

CDR3 sequence: CSVVSPRRDHEQYF. As DNA, the CDR3 is TGCAGCGTTGTGAGTCCACGCCGGGACCACGAGCAGTACTTC. The J gene is TRBJ2-7, the V gene TRBV29-1; D is possibly TRBD1 or TRBD2 (5 bases each). CDR1 SQVTM and CDR2 ANQGSEA come from the germline V gene. The CDR3 totals 14 residues. The germline V and J ends were trimmed by 4 bases and 5 bases, with 18 bases remaining between them.

The sample holds one count of this clone. The gene calls are TRBV29-1 and TRBJ2-6; TRBD1 matches at 8 bases. CDR1 and CDR2 from the germline V gene are SQVTM and ANQGSEA. V was pared by 4 bases and J by 0 bases, with 8 bases of the junction left unmatched. The CDR3 runs to 17 residues. This CDR3 is CSVVIGTGASGANVLTF. The CDR3 DNA reads TGCAGCGTTGTGATCGGGACAGGAGCCTCTGGGGCCAACGTCCTGACTTTC.

Turning to this clone: In the same sample, other DNA sequences code for this CDR3. The rearrangement uses TRBV18 and TRBJ2-2; D perhaps matches TRBD1 (6 bases). The CDR3 has 14 amino acids. Germline V CDR1 and CDR2: KGHSH, LQKENI. V was clipped by 6 bases and J by 2 bases, with 10 bases between them. CDR3 coding DNA: TGTGCCAGCTCTCGGGACACAAACACCGGGGAGCTGTTTTTT. This gives the protein CASSRDTNTGELFF.

This chain joins TRBV9 and TRBJ2-5; D not resolved. The CDR3 is 15 residues long. Looked up from germline, CDR1 is SGDLS and CDR2 is YYNGEE. With 0 bases removed from V and 1 base from J, the gap between germline ends came to 10 bases. As DNA, the CDR3 is TGTGCCAGCAGCGTAGGTGTCGGGTCCCAAGAGACCCAGTACTTC. It translates to CASSVGVGSQETQYF.

This clone is a singleton in its sample. The gene calls are TRBV7-2 and TRBJ1-1; the D gene is possibly TRBD1 (5 bases). CDR1 and CDR2 from the germline V gene are SGHTA and FQGNSA. Deletions cut 6 bases from V and 6 bases from J, with 17 bases between. The CDR3 covers 14 residues. CDR3 coding DNA: TGTGCCAGCAGGTTCCCGGGGGGTATCTCTGAAGCTTTCTTT. Protein: CASRFPGGISEAFF.

The rearrangement joins TRBV27 to TRBJ2-1; 13 bases match TRBD2. This CDR3 is built from 19 residues. V lost 3 bases to trimming and J lost 3 bases; unmatched junction nucleotides: 11. Germline V lookup: CDR1 MNHEY, CDR2 SMNVEV (reference sequence). CDR3 nucleotide sequence: TGTGCCAGCAGTTTCGTGACCCGGGGACTAGCGGGACTCTACAATGAGCAGTTCTTC. Protein: CASSFVTRGLAGLYNEQFF.

The chain couples TRBV14 to TRBJ2-2, with D tentatively TRBD2 (5 bases). Trimming took 6 bases from V and 4 from J, leaving 9 bases between them. Germline CDR1 reads SGHDN; CDR2 reads FVKESK. The CDR3 is made up of 13 amino acids. CDR3 region: CASRRVATGELFF. CDR3 in DNA: TGTGCCAGCAGGAGGGTAGCCACCGGGGAGCTGTTTTTT.

This sequence joins TRBV7-3 and TRBJ2-3, with D possibly being TRBD2 (6 bases). The germline V and J ends were trimmed by 3 bases and 5 bases, with 18 bases remaining between them. Germline V lookup: CDR1 SGHTA, CDR2 FQGTGA. The CDR3 covers 16 residues. The CDR3 loop reads CASSFGNTGAGDTQYF. The CDR3 coding sequence is TGTGCCAGCAGCTTTGGGAATACGGGAGCTGGAGATACGCAGTATTTT.

CDR3 DNA: TGTGCCAGCAGCTTTAATATAGGGGGTCTCGCAAAACTGTTTTTT. Translation gives CASSFNIGGLAKLFF. The genes are TRBV11-2 and TRBJ1-4; maybe TRBD1 (6 bases). CDR3 size: 15 residues. Trimming took 3 bases from V and 10 from J, leaving 18 bases between them. CDR1 SGHAT and CDR2 FQNNGV come from the germline V gene.

The V and J genes are TRBV18 and TRBJ2-3; perhaps TRBD2 as D (6 bases). This CDR3 spans 17 amino acids. Per the germline V gene, CDR1 is KGHSH and CDR2 is LQKENI. V lost 0 bases and J lost 1, with 14 bases in between. The CDR3 is CASSPPGLATRTDTQYF. CDR3 coding DNA: TGTGCCAGCTCACCACCGGGACTTGCGACGCGCACAGATACGCAGTATTTT.

The chain has TRBV28 and TRBJ1-4; 7 positions agree with TRBD1. CDR3 length equals 12 residues. V shed 7 bases, J shed 8 bases, and the junction held 4 bases outside the gene matches. The germline V gene encodes CDR1 MDHEN and CDR2 SYDVKM. The CDR3 sequence: CASTEQGEKLFF. The CDR3 DNA sequence: TGTGCCAGCACCGAACAGGGGGAAAAACTGTTTTTT.

The genes are TRBV9 and TRBJ2-1, with D unclear. This CDR3 region has 14 residues. V lost 0 bases and J 5 bases, leaving 9 bases between the germline ends. CDR1 and CDR2 from the germline V gene are SGDLS and YYNGEE. As DNA, the CDR3 is TGTGCCAGCAGCGTAGAACATTGGGACAATGAGCAGTTCTTC. As protein: CASSVEHWDNEQFF.

The chain has TRBV28 and TRBJ1-1, with D hard to call. CDR1 MDHEN and CDR2 SYDVKM come from the germline V gene. V was cut by 3 bases and J by 0 bases, with 8 bases left in between. The CDR3 contains 14 residues. This CDR3 is CASSFHTLNTEAFF. In DNA form, the CDR3 reads TGTGCCAGCAGTTTTCACACCTTGAACACTGAAGCTTTCTTT.

J is TRBJ1-3 and V is TRBV14, with a tentative D call TRBD1 (6 bases). With 1 base removed from V and 3 bases from J, the gap between germline ends came to 10 bases. The CDR3 loop spans 15 amino acids. Germline V gene data show CDR1 as SGHDN and CDR2 as FVKESK. The CDR3: CASSQVARGGNTIYF. DNA for the CDR3: TGTGCCAGCAGCCAAGTGGCCAGGGGTGGAAACACCATATATTTT.

V and J are TRBV15 and TRBJ2-7; tentative D call: TRBD1 (6 bases). The CDR3 has 15 residues. Trimming removed 0 bases at V and 2 bases at J, with 11 bases between. Germline V gene lookup returns CDR1 LNHNV and CDR2 YYDKDF (reference sequence). The CDR3 nucleotides read TGTGCCACCAGCAGAGACAGGGGACCTACCTACGAGCAGTACTTC. It specifies CATSRDRGPTYEQYF. The complete variable domain, with remaining parts taken from reference TRBV15 and TRBJ2-7, reads DAMVIQNPRYQVTQFGKPVTLSCSQTLNHNVMYWYQQKSSQAPKLLFHYYDKDFNNEADTPDNFQSRRPNTSFCFLDIRSPGLGDTAMYLCATSRDRGPTYEQYFGPGTRLTVT.

This clone is a singleton in its sample. The chain carries TRBV6-4 and TRBJ1-1; 8 bases fit TRBD1. Trimming took 0 bases from V and 5 from J; bases not matched to a gene: 17. In germline, CDR1 is MRHNA, CDR2 SNTAGT. CDR3 length equals 19 residues. CDR3 protein: CASSDSPFSLDRVGTEAFF. The CDR3 region has the DNA TGTGCCAGCAGTGACTCGCCTTTCTCGTTGGACAGGGTGGGGACTGAAGCTTTCTTT.

The chain joins TRBV4-1 to TRBJ2-2, with D possibly called TRBD1 or TRBD2 (5 bases each). CDR1 MGHRA and CDR2 YSYEKL come from the germline V gene. The CDR3 is 17 amino acids. V was cut by 1 base and J by 6 bases, with 18 bases left in between. The DNA for the CDR3 is TGCGCCAGCAGCCAAGTACAAACACCCCGGGGACCCGGGGAGCTGTTTTTT. Translation gives CASSQVQTPRGPGELFF.

This clone was seen a single time. The gene calls are TRBV11-3 and TRBJ2-3, with D possibly being TRBD2 (6 bases). V was clipped by 1 base and J by 8 bases, with 13 bases between them. The CDR3 covers 14 residues. Germline assignment: CDR1 SGHNT and CDR2 YENEEA. The CDR3 sequence is CASSLGTSTVTQYF. CDR3 bases: TGTGCCAGCAGCTTAGGAACTAGCACCGTTACGCAGTATTTT.

V usage is TRBV27 and J usage is TRBJ2-5; maybe TRBD1 (6 bases). The CDR3 is 15 residues long. Germline-derived CDR1 and CDR2 are MNHEY and SMNVEV (reference sequence). V lost 5 bases to trimming and J lost 2 bases, with 15 bases between them. CDR3 nucleotides: TGTGCCAGCAGTCGGACAGCCCTTTCACAAGAGACCCAGTACTTC. Residues: CASSRTALSQETQYF.

The V and J genes are TRBV7-8 and TRBJ2-2; D tentatively reads TRBD1 or TRBD2 (6 bases each). The V and J ends lost 7 bases and 3 bases respectively, with 15 bases between them. Germline CDR1 is SGHVS and CDR2 is FQNEAQ. The CDR3 consists of 15 residues. The CDR3 loop reads CASTPNGGHTGELFF. Written as DNA, the CDR3 is TGTGCCAGCACCCCGAATGGGGGGCACACCGGGGAGCTGTTTTTT.

The CDR3 sequence is CASSLERLDTIYF. The CDR3 bases are TGTGCCAGCAGCTTAGAACGCCTTGACACCATATATTTT. The genes are TRBV7-2 and TRBJ1-3; the D is unclear. Germline lookup yields CDR1 SGHTA and CDR2 FQGNSA. V was cut by 1 base and J by 8 bases, with 9 bases left in between. The CDR3 sequence is 13 residues long. Together with reference TRBV7-2 and TRBJ1-3, the CDR3 gives the full variable domain: GAGVSQSPSNKVTEKGKDVELRCDPISGHTALYWYRQSLGQGLEFLIYFQGNSAPDKSGLPSDRFSAERTGGSVSTLTIQRTQQEDSAVYLCASSLERLDTIYFGEGSWLTVV.